This TCR beta chain was captured by sequencing in a study of molecular identifiers for immune sequencing clone quantification. CD8+CD4-CCR7+CD45RA+ sorting gave the naive CD8 T cells. This clonotype was seen at least ten times. TCRdb passed the PCR reads through MiXCR, listing each CDR3 protein once. The sample shows approximately 93,000 distinct CDR3 sequences, roughly 25% of them seen only once. This CDR3 has 14 residues. V was pared by 4 bases and J by 5 bases, with 14 bases between. In germline, CDR1 is MDHEN, CDR2 SYDVKM. Sequenced sample: naive CD8+ T cells from blood, with Jurkat cell RNA spiked in. Subset here: FACS-sorted CD8+CD4-CCR7+CD45RA+ naive T cells. The chain employs TRBV28 and TRBJ1-1; no clear D gene. The sequence derives from a human donor in good health. Some libraries in this study had Jurkat cell RNA spiked in. The CDR3 DNA is TGTGCCAGCAGTTCCGGGCTGTCGGCGACTGAAGCTTTCTTT. Translating it yields CASSSGLSATEAFF.